The T cell receptor beta chain under discussion was sequenced for a study of T-cell reconstitution after alpha-beta-depleted transplantation in children. Study conclusions and caveats: A year had passed since transplant, and T-cell counts and diversity by then came mostly from newly produced T cells. Elevated TCRbeta diversity at day 60 was traced, in some patients, to surviving recipient T cells and thymic progenitors. About two months after transplant, alpha-beta T cells reportedly came from several hundred expanded graft clones.

As for this clonotype: Its antigen remains unidentified.

Unique molecular identifiers were incorporated during preparation of the TCRbeta library. From the PCR reads, TCRdb called clonotypes with MiXCR, one entry per CDR3 protein. The sample has some 600,000 distinct CDR3 sequences; 13% are singletons. Germline CDR1 is SGHVS and CDR2 is FNYEAQ. V was shortened by 0 bases and J by 0 bases, with 11 bases between the two germline ends. The CDR3 is 16 residues long. This receptor was identified in a male patient under 18 who had a stem cell transplant for acute myeloid leukemia, so the T cells may come from the graft donor. The chain carries TRBV7-6 and TRBJ1-1; TRBD1 might be the D (5 bases). The sequencing here drew on PBMCs, mostly from graft donor cells, taken 360 days after TCRalphabeta/CD19-depleted stem cell transplant. As DNA, the CDR3 is TGTGCCAGCAGCTTAGCGTTCGGGGGTCTGAACACTGAAGCTTTCTTT. Protein: CASSLAFGGLNTEAFF.